A selection of T cell receptor beta chains follows, all from one sample in a study of type 1 and type 2 diabetes patients. TCRdb re-called the multiplex PCR reads with MiXCR, one entry per CDR3 protein. The sample lists 250,000 or so distinct CDR3 sequences, approximately 50% occurring once. Sequencing was done on a sample of peripheral blood mononuclear cells (PBMCs). Every receptor here comes from a man in his late teens or twenties with type 2 diabetes. CDR3s include the opening cysteine and the closing phenylalanine or tryptophan. D genes are given only for firm matches. A row's size may be missing; if present it is once, few, many or a size class.

>NA|NA|TRBJ1-5|TRBV4-1
TGCGCCAGCAGCCAAGTAATCGGGGTGGAGCCCCAGCATTTT
CASSQVIGVEPQHF
>NA|many|TRBJ2-6|TRBV15
TGTGCCACCAGCAGAGACGCTGGGGCCAACGTCCTGACTTTC
CATSRDAGANVLTF
>TRBD2|NA|TRBJ2-5|TRBV10-3
TGTGCCATCAGTGATCTCACTAGCGGACAAGAGACCCAGTACTTC
CAISDLTSGQETQYF
>NA|NA|TRBJ2-3|TRBV6-6
TGTGCCAGCAGCTCAAGTCGGACAGATACGCAGTATTTT
CASSSSRTDTQYF
>NA|few|TRBJ2-7|TRBV7-8
TGTGCCAGCAGCTTAGCGGGGGGGCTGGGGTACGAGCAGTACTTC
CASSLAGGLGYEQYF
>NA|NA|TRBJ2-7|TRBV20-1
TGCAGCGCATCGCCCCCTCGGGGCGAGCAGTACTTC
CSASPPRGEQYF
>TRBD1|NA|TRBJ2-5|TRBV7-6
TGTGCCAGCAGCTGGGAGGGACAGGGCCAAGAGACCCAGTACTTC
CASSWEGQGQETQYF
>TRBD2|NA|TRBJ2-1|TRBV11-2
TGTGCCAGCAGCTTAGACGGGAGGGAAGGGAATGAGCAGTTCTTC
CASSLDGREGNEQFF
>NA|few|TRBJ2-7|TRBV30
TGTGCCTGGAGTGTCTCACTGGACGGGCAGTACTTC
CAWSVSLDGQYF
>NA|NA|TRBJ1-6|TRBV15
TGTGCCACCAGCAGAGACTGGTCCAAGGATTCACCCCTCCACTTT
CATSRDWSKDSPLHF